The next 27 T cell receptor beta chains were all read from a single sample in a study of T cell responses to AZD1222 COVID-19 vaccine. TCRdb keeps only in-frame clones here, not all; method: immunoSEQ multiplex PCR. This sample carries 120,000 to 150,000 clones, approximately 78% of them seen once, and the ten largest clones take about 3.8%. Sequences were derived from peripheral blood, sampled on day 0 of MenACWY control vaccination. The receptors here all came from an adult in good health.

The chain links TRBV18 to TRBJ2-1, with unresolved D. The CDR3 covers 13 residues. Germline V lookup: CDR1 KGHSH, CDR2 LQKENI. The V end lost 4 bases, the J end lost 10 bases, and 14 bases lay between the germline ends. CDR3 sequence reads: CASSHPVGLEQFF. CDR3 DNA: TGTGCCAGCTCACACCCCGTGGGTTTGGAGCAGTTCTTC.

This chain uses TRBV3-1 (or the pseudogene TRBV3-2) with TRBJ1-2; 11 bases line up with TRBD1. With V trimmed by 4 bases and J by 4 bases, 11 bases remained unmatched. The V gene's germline CDR1 is LGHDT and CDR2 YNNKEL (reference sequence). CDR3 length equals 17 residues. CDR3 protein: CASSPRTGGIGGYGYTF. The CDR3 coding sequence is TGTGCCAGCAGCCCTCGGACAGGGGGCATTGGGGGCTATGGCTACACCTTC.

The chain joins TRBV6-5 to TRBJ1-1; the D is unclear. With 0 bases removed from V and 5 bases from J, the gap between germline ends came to 10 bases. Germline CDR1 MNHEY, CDR2 SVGAGI. The CDR3 loop spans 14 amino acids. CDR3 bases: TGTGCCAGCAGTTACTCGAGCCGGGTAACTGAAGCTTTCTTT. Amino acids: CASSYSSRVTEAFF.

The J gene is TRBJ2-7, the V gene TRBV7-9, with D perhaps matching TRBD1 (5 bases). Germline CDR1 SEHNR, CDR2 FQNEAQ (reference sequence). This CDR3 is built from 14 residues. Trimming took 4 bases from V and 4 from J, leaving 14 bases between them. The CDR3 DNA sequence: TGTGCCAGCAGCTCCTCGACAGCAGCATACGAGCAGTACGTC. It codes for CASSSSTAAYEQYV.

This clone appeared a few times. The CDR3 spells CASSLSGPGDTQYF. The CDR3 DNA follows: TGTGCCAGCAGCTTGAGCGGACCCGGAGATACGCAGTATTTT. The rearrangement uses TRBV5-4 and TRBJ2-3, with TRBD2 as a possible D gene (5 bases). Germline CDR1 reads SGHNT; CDR2 reads YYREEE (reference sequence). The CDR3 consists of 14 residues. Trimming left V 1 base short and J 5 bases short, with 11 bases between.

This clone has only one observation. The V call is TRBV5-4, the J call TRBJ1-2; D gene uncertain. CDR3 length: 13 residues. Germline CDR1 reads SGHNT; CDR2 reads YYREEE (reference sequence). Trimming pared 4 bases from V and 4 bases from J, leaving 11 bases between. The CDR3 sequence is CASSPDSSYGYTF. In DNA form, the CDR3 reads TGTGCCAGCAGCCCCGACTCTTCCTATGGCTACACCTTC.

The chain is built from TRBV7-6 and TRBJ2-2, with D maybe TRBD1 (5 bases). CDR1 is SGHVS and CDR2 is FNYEAQ in the germline V gene. V was cut by 3 bases and J by 4 bases, with 9 bases left in between. The CDR3 contains 14 residues. CDR3 sequence: CASSLTASTGELFF. The CDR3 nucleotides are TGTGCCAGCAGCTTGACAGCAAGCACCGGGGAGCTGTTTTTT.

The gene calls are TRBV6-6 and TRBJ1-5; D not resolved. The CDR3 is 13 amino acids. Germline-derived CDR1 and CDR2 are MNHNY and SVGAGI (reference sequence). The V gene lost 5 bases and the J gene lost 1 base, with 6 bases spanning the gap. CDR3 loop: CASSGNSNQPQHF. As DNA, the CDR3 is TGTGCCAGCAGTGGGAACAGCAATCAGCCCCAGCATTTT.

The chain recombines TRBV27 with TRBJ2-1; weak D call: TRBD1 (6 bases). The CDR3 length is 14 residues. V lost 5 bases and J lost 3, with 11 bases in between. Germline CDR1 is MNHEY and CDR2 is SMNVEV (reference sequence). This CDR3 reads CASSDSQGYNEQFF. CDR3 DNA: TGTGCCAGCAGTGATTCACAGGGCTACAATGAGCAGTTCTTC.

This chain joins TRBV6-5 and TRBJ1-1; no clear D. V lost 6 bases and J lost 6, with 11 bases in between. The CDR3 is 12 amino acids. CDR1 is MNHEY and CDR2 is SVGAGI in the germline V gene. The CDR3 DNA is TGTGCCAGCAGACGTGACGGACCTGAAGCTTTCTTT. This codes for CASRRDGPEAFF.

J is TRBJ1-1 and V is TRBV27; 11 bases map to TRBD1. The V gene's germline CDR1 is MNHEY and CDR2 SMNVEV (reference sequence). Unmatched junction bases numbered 3, after V lost 2 bases and J lost 4 bases. CDR3 size: 15 residues. CDR3 DNA: TGTGCCAGCAGTTTAGGACAGGGGGCGGTCACTGAAGCTTTCTTT. Protein product: CASSLGQGAVTEAFF.

The rearrangement uses TRBV15 and TRBJ2-4, with 9 bases lining up with TRBD1. Germline CDR1 LNHNV, CDR2 YYDKDF (reference sequence). This CDR3 is 16 amino acids long. The trim removed 4 bases at V and 6 bases at J, leaving 10 bases unmatched. The CDR3 nucleotides are TGTGCCACCAGCAAACAGACAGGGGGTAAGGGAAACATTCAGTACTTC. It specifies CATSKQTGGKGNIQYF.

The rearrangement links TRBV5-6 to TRBJ2-7; D might be TRBD2 (5 bases). Germline assignment: CDR1 SGHDT and CDR2 YYEEEE. V was pared by 4 bases and J by 1 base, with 6 bases between. The CDR3 length is 12 residues. For the CDR3, the DNA is TGTGCCAGCAGCCGGGAATCCTACGAGCAGTACTTC. Translation gives CASSRESYEQYF.

The gene calls are TRBV4-1 and TRBJ1-1; D may be TRBD1 (5 bases). Germline assignment: CDR1 MGHRA and CDR2 YSYEKL. V was cut by 0 bases and J by 5 bases, with 13 bases left in between. The CDR3 contains 15 residues. CDR3 residues: CASSQDRQGRTEAFF. DNA for the CDR3: TGCGCCAGCAGCCAAGATCGCCAGGGAAGGACTGAAGCTTTCTTT.

This sequence joins TRBV7-6 and TRBJ2-2, with D possibly TRBD1 on 5 matching bases. Germline loops: CDR1 SGHVS, CDR2 FNYEAQ. Trimming left V 4 bases short and J 2 bases short, with 11 bases between. The CDR3 is 15 amino acids. The CDR3 DNA follows: TGTGCCAGCAGCTCACGATGGGGCAACACCGGGGAGCTGTTTTTT. Translating it yields CASSSRWGNTGELFF.

The V call is TRBV6-5, the J call TRBJ1-2; 7 bases match TRBD1. This CDR3 is built from 16 residues. Germline V lookup: CDR1 MNHEY, CDR2 SVGAGI. Trimming took 0 bases from V and 4 from J; bases not matched to a gene: 8. CDR3 coding DNA: TGTGCCAGCAGTTACTCAGGCACAGGGGAGGGCTATGGCTACACCTTC. Its protein product is CASSYSGTGEGYGYTF.

The chain is built from TRBV23-1 and TRBJ1-2, with a possible D match to TRBD1 (5 bases). TRBV23-1 is reported as an ORF; its role is uncertain. CDR3 length equals 13 residues. V was clipped by 5 bases and J by 4 bases, with 11 bases between them. The CDR3 region has the DNA TGCGCCAGCAGTGGACCGGGACTCTATGGCTACACCTTC. Translating gives CASSGPGLYGYTF.

The genes are TRBV25-1 and TRBJ1-6; D remains unclear. CDR1 is MGHDK, CDR2 SYGVNS, per germline. With 1 base removed from V and 0 bases from J, the gap between germline ends came to 7 bases. The CDR3 extends over 16 amino acids. DNA of the CDR3: TGTGCCAGCAGTGAATTCAAAGGCTCCTATAATTCACCCCTCCACTTT. Translating it yields CASSEFKGSYNSPLHF.

The chain carries TRBV10-3 and TRBJ1-2; D is unresolved. The CDR3 runs to 13 residues. The V gene's germline CDR1 is ENHRY and CDR2 SYGVKD. Trimming removed 8 bases at V and 5 bases at J, with 15 bases between. The CDR3 here is CAIETGFGYGYTF. The CDR3 region has the DNA TGTGCCATCGAGACCGGGTTTGGATATGGCTACACCTTC.

The chain links TRBV6-5 to TRBJ2-2; unclear D gene. CDR3 length: 12 amino acids. The V and J ends lost 2 bases and 8 bases respectively, with 6 bases between them. The V gene's germline CDR1 is MNHEY and CDR2 SVGAGI. CDR3 in DNA: TGTGCCAGCAGTTACCTGTCAGGGGAGCTGTTTTTT. Protein sequence: CASSYLSGELFF.

The chain is built from TRBV30 and TRBJ2-3; tentative D call: TRBD2 (6 bases). The V gene's germline CDR1 is GTSNPN and CDR2 SVGIG (reference sequence). V lost 0 bases, J lost 11 bases, and 15 bases lay in between. The CDR3 length is 13 residues. In nucleotides, the CDR3 is TGTGCCTGGAGTGTACCGTGGCTAGCGTTGCAGTATTTT. Translating it yields CAWSVPWLALQYF.

The chain carries TRBV6-1 and TRBJ2-4, with TRBD2 as a possible D gene (6 bases). Germline V gene lookup returns CDR1 MNHNS and CDR2 SASEGT. The V end was cut by 4 bases, the J end by 7 bases, with 29 bases between. The CDR3 extends over 19 amino acids. The CDR3 DNA reads TGTGCCAGCAGTGTCCCTCGGGACTCATATACGAGATGGGGGAACATTCAGTACTTC. Protein sequence: CASSVPRDSYTRWGNIQYF.

The chain combines TRBV4-1 with TRBJ1-1, with unresolved D. Germline loops: CDR1 MGHRA, CDR2 YSYEKL. This CDR3 is 15 amino acids long. V was shortened by 2 bases and J by 2 bases, with 12 bases between the two germline ends. CDR3 in amino acids: CASSQLQWPNTEAFF. Written as DNA, the CDR3 is TGCGCCAGCAGCCAATTACAGTGGCCCAACACTGAAGCTTTCTTT.

V is TRBV19 and J is TRBJ1-3; D remains ambiguous. Germline V gene sequence: CDR1 LNHDA, CDR2 SQIVND (reference sequence). The CDR3 sequence is 16 residues long. Deletions cut 7 bases from V and 3 bases from J, with 19 bases between. The CDR3 DNA reads TGTGCCAGTACCCCCGGCCGGGGTGGGAGTGGAAACACCATATATTTT. It codes for CASTPGRGGSGNTIYF.

The chain couples TRBV7-3 to TRBJ1-2; tentative D call: TRBD1 (5 bases). The CDR3 extends over 17 amino acids. Germline V lookup: CDR1 SGHTA, CDR2 FQGTGA. Trimming removed 1 base at V and 5 bases at J, with 20 bases between. The CDR3 spells CASSLIGGPRDFYGYTF. For the CDR3, the DNA is TGTGCCAGCAGCTTAATCGGCGGACCAAGGGACTTTTATGGCTACACCTTC.

As DNA, the CDR3 is TGTGCCAGCAGCACCACAGGGGTGGGCAATCAGCCCCAGCATTTT. It translates to CASSTTGVGNQPQHF. The chain carries TRBV2 and TRBJ1-5, with 7 bases identical to TRBD1. CDR3 size: 15 residues. The germline V gene has CDR1 SNHLY and CDR2 FYNNEI. With 6 bases clipped from V and 2 bases from J, the junction kept 7 bases outside the gene matches.

This clone was observed a single time. The chain is built from TRBV12-3 or TRBV12-4 and TRBJ2-1; D is unresolved. The CDR3 runs 11 residues. Trimming took 4 bases from V and 9 from J, leaving 7 bases between them. The CDR3 region is CASSSSLEQFF. The DNA of the CDR3 is TGTGCCAGCAGTTCCTCCCTTGAGCAGTTCTTC.